This T cell receptor beta chain was identified in a study of blood T cell repertoires in COVID-19. As regards this clone: Other DNA sequences in this specimen translate into the identical CDR3.

The CDR3 runs to 15 residues. The germline V gene has CDR1 KGHSH and CDR2 LQKENI. V shed 3 bases and J shed 0 bases, with 12 bases lying between them. In the source study's methods: Researchers report that nucleated cell counts were estimated from reference gene primer amplification. Clones were sequenced by immunoSEQ multiplex PCR, and TCRdb holds only the in-frame ones, with some missing. Clonal size and the V and J genes are those of that table, whereas D and trimming came from the DNA. Among some 130,000 clones listed, roughly 89% were seen once. Sequencing was performed on peripheral blood. The receptor comes from a man in his fifties or sixties with active or convalescent COVID-19. The gene calls are TRBV18 and TRBJ2-7, with D perhaps matching TRBD1 (5 bases). CDR3 bases: TGTGCCAGCTCACCTGGACAACCTAGCTCCTACGAGCAGTACTTC. Its translation: CASSPGQPSSYEQYF.